This T cell receptor (beta chain) is from a study of T cell responses to AZD1222 COVID-19 vaccine. The study, taken as a whole, reports: The donor group comprised mostly white British people and more females; the analysis possibly underestimated clonal diversity. The CD4 TCRs associated with vaccination extended across spike and predominated at 160-218 and 743-854.

V trimming: 4 bases; J trimming: 2 bases; junction bases outside the gene matches: 11. CDR3 length: 16 residues. The germline V gene has CDR1 MNHEY and CDR2 SMNVEV (reference sequence). Libraries were prepared by immunoSEQ multiplex PCR; TCRdb keeps only in-frame clonotypes and omits some of them. The sample includes about 150,000 clones, less than 95% of them seen just once. Second-dose timings of about 4 or about 12 weeks were pooled. Remarks on this clone: The target antigen is unknown.

The material sequenced was peripheral blood, taken 28 days after the second AZD1222 dose. This sequence was found in an adult who received the AZD1222 COVID-19 vaccine. The chain links TRBV27 to TRBJ2-7; TRBD1 matches at 7 bases. DNA for the CDR3: TGTGCCAGCAGTTCAAGTCGGGACAGCCTCCCCTACGAGCAGTACTTC. This sequence encodes CASSSSRDSLPYEQYF.